This is a list of T cell receptor beta chains from one sample in a study of post-analysis software for immune sequencing data. In TCRdb, the PCR reads were re-called with MiXCR into one record per CDR3 protein. The data contain 820,000 or so distinct CDR3 sequences, under 70% of them seen just once; the ten biggest clones take up roughly 4.4%. What was sequenced was blood. These receptors originate from a girl between 10 and 17 years old with multiple sclerosis. Both conserved end residues are part of each CDR3. A D gene is named only where the DNA matches it firmly. Clone size is stated in some rows and not others, as once, few, many or a class when expanded.

>14|TRBV25-1|TRBJ2-1|few|TRBD2
TGTGCCAGCAGCAGGACTAGCGGGGGCTATGAGCAGTTCTTC
CASSRTSGGYEQFF
>16|TRBV5-1|TRBJ1-2|few|TRBD1
TGCGCCAGCAGCTTAGCAGCCGGGACAGGGGTTCATGGCTACACCTTC
CASSLAAGTGVHGYTF
>16|TRBV19|TRBJ2-3|-|TRBD2
TGTGCCAGTAGTATAGGGGGCAGCGGGACGAAAGATACGCAGTATTTT
CASSIGGSGTKDTQYF
>14|TRBV29-1|TRBJ2-5|few|-
TGCAGCGTTGGAGGCAGGGTGCGGAGCAATGAGCAGTACTTC
CSVGGRVRSNEQYF
>16|TRBV5-1|TRBJ1-6|-|TRBD1
TGCGCCAGCAGCTTCCGGGACAGCCCAAATAATTCACCCCTCCACTTT
CASSFRDSPNNSPLHF
>15|TRBV18|TRBJ1-2|few|-
TGTGCCAGCTCACCACCAATATCTCGGGCGGGAGGCTACACCTTC
CASSPPISRAGGYTF
>12|TRBV12-3/TRBV12-4|TRBJ1-2|few|-
TGTGCCAGCAGTAGACAGTCCTGTGGCTACACCTTC
CASSRQSCGYTF
>14|TRBV6-5|TRBJ1-2|-|TRBD1
TGTGCCAGCAGGGGACAGGGGGGAACCTATGGCTACACCTTC
CASRGQGGTYGYTF
>16|TRBV5-1|TRBJ2-1|few|-
TGCGCCAGCAGCTTGAGAGACGGGCGGTCAACCAACGAGCAGTTCTTC
CASSLRDGRSTNEQFF
>13|TRBV7-9|TRBJ2-3|-|-
TGTGCCAGCAGCTCGACACCCCAGAGGACGCAGTATTTT
CASSSTPQRTQYF
>14|TRBV29-1|TRBJ2-1|-|-
TGCAGCGTTGAAGCGCGGGCTTCCTACAATGAGCAGTTCTTC
CSVEARASYNEQFF
>16|TRBV7-9|TRBJ2-5|-|-
TGTGCCAGCAGCGTACCCGGCGGGACCCAAGAGGAGACCCAGTACTTC
CASSVPGGTQEETQYF
>19|TRBV11-2|TRBJ1-2|-|TRBD1
TGTGCCAGCAGCTTATATTTGTGGGACAGGGGGCGAATCAATCGTGGCTACACCTTC
CASSLYLWDRGRINRGYTF
>14|TRBV6-6|TRBJ2-7|-|-
TGTGCCAACAGTTACGAGGTGGGGGCTTACGAGCAGTACTTC
CANSYEVGAYEQYF
>16|TRBV20-1|TRBJ2-6|few|-
TGCAGTGCTAGAGTGGGCGGTAGCTCTGGGGCCAACGTCCTGACTTTC
CSARVGGSSGANVLTF
>13|TRBV9|TRBJ2-2|few|-
TGTGCCAGCAGCACTGGCCTCACCGGGGAGCTGTTTTTT
CASSTGLTGELFF
>16|TRBV10-1|TRBJ2-7|few|TRBD1
TGCGCCAGCAGCAGAGGACAGGCGTATGGCTCCTACGAGCAGTACTTC
CASSRGQAYGSYEQYF
>15|TRBV25-1|TRBJ2-5|-|TRBD2
TGTGCCAGCAGTGAGGTAGCGGGACCTCAAGAGACCCAGTACTTC
CASSEVAGPQETQYF
>14|TRBV3-1|TRBJ2-7|once|-
TGTGCCAGCAGCCAAACGGGGTTACCCTACGAGCAGTACTTC
CASSQTGLPYEQYF
>14|TRBV20-1|TRBJ2-3|-|-
TGCAGTGCTAGGACGGGATCTAGCACAGATACGCAGTATTTT
CSARTGSSTDTQYF
>16|TRBV5-1|TRBJ1-4|-|-
TGCGCCAGCAGCCCGAAAGGACCAACAACTAATGAAAAACTGTTTTTT
CASSPKGPTTNEKLFF
>18|TRBV7-7|TRBJ2-3|few|TRBD1
TGTGCTAGCAGCCCTGGGACAGGGATTACAGGGGGCACAGATACGCAGTATTTT
CASSPGTGITGGTDTQYF
>13|TRBV5-1|TRBJ2-1|few|-
TGCGCCAGCAGCCGGCCCTCCTACAATGAGCAGTTCTTC
CASSRPSYNEQFF
>14|TRBV20-1|TRBJ2-7|-|-
TGCAGTGCTAACGCTCGGGCAGGGCTCTACGAGCAGTACTTC
CSANARAGLYEQYF
>13|TRBV14|TRBJ2-1|-|-
TGTGCCAGCAGCCAAGATGAGCGCGAGCGGGAGTTCTTC
CASSQDEREREFF
>14|TRBV6-4|TRBJ2-3|few|TRBD2
TGTGCCAGCAGTAGCGGGAGGAGTTCAGATACGCAGTATTTT
CASSSGRSSDTQYF
>14|TRBV29-1|TRBJ1-2|once|-
TGCAGCGTTGAAGATAGAGGACACCCCTATGGCTACACCTTC
CSVEDRGHPYGYTF
>16|TRBV6-5|TRBJ2-4|once|TRBD1
TGTGCCAGCAGTTACTCGAGCAAAACAGGGGAAAACATTCAGTACTTC
CASSYSSKTGENIQYF
>14|TRBV12-3/TRBV12-4|TRBJ2-7|-|-
TGTGCCAGCAGTCGCCAGGGGTTAAGGTACGAGCAGTACTTC
CASSRQGLRYEQYF
>14|TRBV7-2|TRBJ1-2|-|-
TGTGCCAGCAGCCGAGGGCTGGGGGCAGGGGGCTACACCTTC
CASSRGLGAGGYTF
>12|TRBV29-1|TRBJ2-7|many|-
TGCAGCGTTGAGACAGCCGCTGGGGAGCAGTACTTC
CSVETAAGEQYF
>15|TRBV3-1|TRBJ1-2|few|TRBD1
TGTGCCAGCAGCCACCGACAGGGGATGGATTATGGCTACACCTTC
CASSHRQGMDYGYTF
>14|TRBV7-3|TRBJ2-7|few|-
TGTGCCAGCAGCTTGTACGGTCCGGAGAACGAGCAGTACTTC
CASSLYGPENEQYF
>14|TRBV7-6|TRBJ2-7|once|-
TGTGCCAGCAAGGCGGTAGCGGCCGCAGTGGGCCAGTACTTC
CASKAVAAAVGQYF
>20|TRBV7-9|TRBJ2-6|-|TRBD1
TGTGCCAGCAGCCTTAGGACAGGGCGGATTGTACACTCTGGGGCCAACGTCCTGACTTTC
CASSLRTGRIVHSGANVLTF
>13|TRBV20-1|TRBJ2-7|few|-
TGCAGTGCTCAGAGTGAAGCATCCTACGAGCAGTACTTC
CSAQSEASYEQYF
>17|TRBV20-1|TRBJ2-1|few|TRBD2
TGCAGTGCTAGAGGACTAGCGGGGATCTTCTCCTACAATGAGCAGTTCTTC
CSARGLAGIFSYNEQFF
>14|TRBV20-1|TRBJ2-1|-|TRBD2
TGCAGTGTCAAACTAGCGGGGGGGCCTAATGAGCAGTTCTTC
CSVKLAGGPNEQFF
>14|TRBV29-1|TRBJ1-1|-|-
TGCAGCGTTGAACCGGGGGGGCGGAACACTGAAGCTTTCTTT
CSVEPGGRNTEAFF
>15|TRBV6-6|TRBJ2-7|few|-
TGTGCCAGCAGTTACTCGGGTGGGAGAGGGTACGAGCAGTACTTC
CASSYSGGRGYEQYF
>16|TRBV5-1|TRBJ2-7|few|-
TGCGCCAGCAGCCCTCGTTGGCTAGCGTCGTACAATGAGCAGTACTTC
CASSPRWLASYNEQYF
>16|TRBV10-1|TRBJ2-3|few|TRBD1
TGCGCCAGCAGTGGGGGAGACAGGGGGAGCACAGATACGCAGTATTTT
CASSGGDRGSTDTQYF
>15|TRBV27|TRBJ2-1|-|TRBD1
TGTGCCAGCAGTCCCCTAAAGGGGGCTTGGGATGAGCAGTTCTTC
CASSPLKGAWDEQFF
>13|TRBV6-5|TRBJ1-1|-|-
TGTGCCAGCAGTTACTCGACGCACACTGAAGCTTTCTTT
CASSYSTHTEAFF
>15|TRBV27|TRBJ1-1|-|-
TGTGCCAGCAGTGTAACAGGGCACCTAAACACTGAAGCTTTCTTT
CASSVTGHLNTEAFF
>16|TRBV7-9|TRBJ1-1|-|-
TGTGCCAGCAGCTTAACAGGGATCCTTAAGAACACTGAAGCTTTCTTT
CASSLTGILKNTEAFF
>16|TRBV6-5|TRBJ2-4|-|-
TGTGCCAGCAGCGGCCTGATACAGCTAGCCAAAAACATTCAGTACTTC
CASSGLIQLAKNIQYF
>17|TRBV4-1|TRBJ2-7|-|-
TGCGCCAGCAGCCAATACCTAGGACAGCAGAACTTCTACGAGCAGTACTTC
CASSQYLGQQNFYEQYF
>13|TRBV20-1|TRBJ1-1|once|-
TGCAGTGCTAGAGGGAGCATGAACACTGAAGCTTTCTTT
CSARGSMNTEAFF
>15|TRBV7-7|TRBJ2-5|-|TRBD1
TGTGCTAGCAGCCCGGGGACAGGGGCTCAAGAGACCCAGTACTTC
CASSPGTGAQETQYF
>16|TRBV5-1|TRBJ2-1|-|-
TGCGCCAGCAGCTTGGCCGCACAGCGGGTCTACAATGAGCAGTTCTTC
CASSLAAQRVYNEQFF
>11|TRBV2|TRBJ1-2|few|-
TGTGCCAGCGGCAGCAACTATGGCTACACCTTC
CASGSNYGYTF
>11|TRBV12-5|TRBJ1-1|few|-
TGTGCTAGTGCCGTGAACACTGAAGCTTTCTTT
CASAVNTEAFF
>15|TRBV27|TRBJ2-7|-|-
TGTGCCAGCAGTTCATGGGAGGGGGCTGGCGACGAGCAGTACTTC
CASSSWEGAGDEQYF
>17|TRBV12-3/TRBV12-4|TRBJ2-7|-|TRBD2
TGTGCCAGCAGTTTAGCCGGCGGGACTAGCGGAACCTACGAGCAGTACTTC
CASSLAGGTSGTYEQYF
>16|TRBV7-3|TRBJ2-1|-|TRBD2
TGTGCCAGCAGCTCCTGGACTAGCGGGGGGTACAATGAGCAGTTCTTC
CASSSWTSGGYNEQFF
>16|TRBV11-2|TRBJ2-7|few|-
TGTGCCAGCAGCTTAGAACGGGGCAGGAGTTCCTACGAGCAGTACTTC
CASSLERGRSSYEQYF
>16|TRBV12-3/TRBV12-4|TRBJ1-2|-|-
TGTGCCAGCAGTGACCGGGCCAACAAAGGGGTTTGGGGCTACACCTTC
CASSDRANKGVWGYTF
>14|TRBV10-3|TRBJ2-2|-|-
TGTGCCATCAGAGAAGGATCGGACACCGGGGAGCTGTTTTTT
CAIREGSDTGELFF